This T cell receptor beta chain was captured in a study of T-cell reconstitution after alpha-beta-depleted transplantation in children. Whole-study results and caveats: Alpha-beta T cells present about two months after transplant were reported to originate from several hundred expanded graft clones. At one year after transplant, newly produced T cells mostly accounted for T-cell counts and diversity. Day-60 TCRbeta diversity that was high in some patients was derived from surviving recipient T cells and thymic progenitors.

Trimming stripped 5 bases from V and 4 bases from J, with 10 bases between. CDR1 is SQVTM, CDR2 ANQGSEA, per germline. This CDR3 is 12 amino acids long. This clonotype appeared many times. The target antigen is unknown. Unique molecular identifiers were incorporated during preparation of the TCRbeta library. TCRdb recomputed calls from the PCR reads with MiXCR, one row per CDR3 protein. Found here are 200,000 to 250,000 distinct CDR3 sequences, 6.5% to 10% of them singletons; the top ten hold 6% to 7%. The source was PBMCs, mostly from graft donor cells, collected 180 days after TCRalphabeta/CD19-depleted stem cell transplant. This receptor was taken from a male patient under 18 who had a stem cell transplant for acute lymphoblastic leukemia, so the T cells may come from the graft donor. The V gene is TRBV29-1, the J gene TRBJ2-3; D is unclear. CDR3 residues: CSVHGRPDTQYF. CDR3 bases: TGCAGCGTTCACGGAAGGCCAGATACGCAGTATTTT.